This T cell receptor beta chain was profiled in a study of neurological immune-mediated disorders. The CDR3 is 15 amino acids. V lost 9 bases and J lost 5; bases outside the gene matches: 12. Germline V lookup: CDR1 KGHDR, CDR2 SFDVKD. The cDNA was synthesized by 5'RACE incorporating 10-nucleotide random UMIs. TCRdb processed the 5' RACE reads anew with MiXCR; each CDR3 protein has one entry. This table has 25,000 to 35,000 distinct CDR3 sequences, more than 14% appearing once. This clonotype was detected ten times or more. Its antigen is currently unknown. Study results and limitations: HTLV-1-associated myelopathy showed the most TCR clonal expansion; multiple sclerosis the least, below healthy controls.

This clonotype originated in a man between 65 and 85 years old in good health. The rearrangement links TRBV24-1 to TRBJ2-1, with 7 bases aligning to TRBD1. The specimen sequenced was PBMCs. The CDR3 reads CATGRTGTANNEQFF. DNA of the CDR3: TGTGCCACCGGCCGTACCGGGACAGCAAACAATGAGCAGTTCTTC.